The 4 T cell receptor beta chains reported below all come from one sample, sequenced in a study of Ad26.COV2.S vaccination and SARS-CoV-2 variants. Sequenced by immunoSEQ multiplex PCR; TCRdb stores in-frame clones only, minus some. This repertoire shows 43,000 or so clones, 65% to 90% found once; its top ten account for roughly 45%. Sample: peripheral blood, taken after recovery from COVID-19. These receptors all stem from a human donor who had recovered from COVID-19.

The CDR3 nucleotides read TGTGCCACCAGCATCGGCTTCTCCTACGAGCAGTACTTC. It translates to CATSIGFSYEQYF. The chain recombines TRBV15 with TRBJ2-7; D not certain. CDR1 and CDR2 from the germline V gene are LNHNV and YYDKDF (reference sequence). Trimming removed 4 bases from V and 0 bases from J, with 7 bases in between. CDR3 length: 13 residues.

This chain joins TRBV7-2 and TRBJ1-4; D is ambiguous. CDR3 length: 15 residues. Germline values: CDR1 SGHTA, CDR2 FQGNSA. Trimming pared 7 bases from V and 2 bases from J, leaving 14 bases between. The CDR3 region has the DNA TGTGCCAGCACCGAGGGAAGCACGACTAATGAAAAACTGTTTTTT. Protein sequence: CASTEGSTTNEKLFF.

This chain connects TRBV6-5 to TRBJ2-3; 11 bases are a match to TRBD2. V trimming: 6 bases; J trimming: 4 bases; junction bases outside the gene matches: 6. In germline, CDR1 is MNHEY, CDR2 SVGAGI. The length of the CDR3 is 15 residues. CDR3 amino acids: CASRPVAGGPDTQYF. The CDR3 DNA reads TGTGCCAGCAGGCCTGTAGCGGGAGGGCCAGATACGCAGTATTTT.

This clone was seen more than once but under ten times. The rearrangement links TRBV5-6 to TRBJ1-6, with D tentatively TRBD1 (6 bases). The CDR3 length is 15 residues. The germline CDR1 and CDR2 sequences are SGHDT and YYEEEE. V was clipped by 0 bases and J by 7 bases, with 11 bases between them. The DNA for the CDR3 is TGTGCCAGCAGCTTGGAACAGGGCTACAATTCACCCCTCCACTTT. Translating it yields CASSLEQGYNSPLHF.